This T cell receptor beta chain was profiled in a study of blood T cell repertoires in COVID-19. Whole-study context: The United States, Italy and Spain provided the acute and convalescent COVID-19 samples. The analysed material was cDNA or gDNA that came from T cells, B-cell-depleted T cells, or PBMCs.

This CDR3 is 15 amino acids long. Trimming removed 3 bases from V and 4 bases from J; junction bases left unmatched: 8. Germline V lookup: CDR1 MNHNS, CDR2 SASEGT. In the authors' methods: Estimation of nucleated cell counts was performed using reference gene primer amplification. Sequencing used immunoSEQ multiplex PCR; TCRdb keeps in-frame clones, though not all of them. For V, J and clone size, that table is used; D and trimming come from the DNA. The table includes around 200,000 clones, 84% detected once. This chain joins TRBV6-1 and TRBJ1-1, with TRBD1 identical over 7 bases. The sequencing sample was made of peripheral blood. This receptor was taken from a human donor in a cohort sampled during active COVID-19. CDR3 nucleotide sequence: TGTGCCAGCAGTGAGCTTAGACAGGGCAGCACTGAAGCTTTCTTT. Protein product: CASSELRQGSTEAFF.